The 25 T cell receptor beta chains in this list originate from one sample, sequenced in a study of cytomegalovirus exposure and HLA in healthy donors. The assay was immunoSEQ multiplex PCR, and TCRdb's table has in-frame clones only and misses some. The sample yields around 150,000 clones, approximately 96% seen once. The source material was PBMCs. The receptors come from a woman between 18 and 29 years old in good health and CMV-seronegative.

For the CDR3, the DNA is TGTGCCAGTAGTTCGCTTGGACTAGCGGGGGTTGAAGAGACCCAGTACTTC. This translates into CASSSLGLAGVEETQYF. The chain recombines TRBV19 with TRBJ2-5; the match to TRBD2 covers 13 bases. Trimming took 5 bases from V and 3 from J; bases not matched to a gene: 9. From germline, CDR1 is LNHDA and CDR2 SQIVND (reference sequence). The CDR3 spans 17 residues. Based on the CDR3 plus reference TRBV19 and TRBJ2-5, the full variable domain is DGGITQSPKYLFRKEGQNVTLSCEQNLNHDAMYWYRQDPGQGLRLIYYSQIVNDFQKGDIAEGYSVSREKKESFPLTVTSAQKNPTAFYLCASSSLGLAGVEETQYFGPGTRLLVL.

The chain uses TRBV6-1 and TRBJ2-7; weak D call: TRBD2 (6 bases). CDR1 and CDR2 (germline): MNHNS, SASEGT. The CDR3 runs 11 residues. V lost 5 bases to trimming and J lost 10 bases, with 12 bases between them. CDR3 DNA sequence: TGTGCCAGCAGTAACCGGGACTTTCAGTACTTC. Protein product: CASSNRDFQYF.

The chain uses TRBV6-1 and TRBJ1-5; possible D gene TRBD1, 5 bases. V lost 1 base and J 0 bases, leaving 10 bases between the germline ends. Germline V CDR1 and CDR2: MNHNS, SASEGT. The length of the CDR3 is 16 residues. CDR3 protein: CASSEVQGLSNQPQHF. CDR3 DNA: TGTGCCAGCAGTGAAGTGCAGGGCCTTAGCAATCAGCCCCAGCATTTT.

The J gene is TRBJ2-7, the V gene TRBV30; 7 nucleotides match TRBD1. V dropped 3 bases and J dropped 2; count of bases not matched to a gene: 10. Germline-derived CDR1 and CDR2 are GTSNPN and SVGIG (reference sequence). The CDR3 runs 15 residues. The DNA for the CDR3 is TGTGCCTGGAGAAAGACAGGGATTGGAACCTACGAGCAGTACTTC. It encodes CAWRKTGIGTYEQYF.

The chain employs TRBV2 and TRBJ2-7; D may be TRBD1 (6 bases). The CDR3 is made up of 13 amino acids. With 6 bases removed from V and 0 bases from J, the gap between germline ends came to 9 bases. Germline V gene data show CDR1 as SNHLY and CDR2 as FYNNEI. CDR3 loop: CASRSDSSYEQYF. The CDR3 DNA reads TGTGCCAGCAGATCGGACAGCTCCTACGAGCAGTACTTC. Looking up the rest from reference TRBV2 and TRBJ2-7 gives the full variable domain: EPEVTQTPSHQVTQMGQEVILRCVPISNHLYFYWYRQILGQKVEFLVSFYNNEISEKSEIFDDQFSVERPDGSNFTLKIRSTKLEDSAMYFCASRSDSSYEQYFGPGTRLTVT.

The rearrangement links TRBV19 to TRBJ1-2; no firm D call. The CDR3 is 14 amino acids. The ends were cut back, 3 bases at V and 5 bases at J, with 13 bases in the middle. The germline V gene has CDR1 LNHDA and CDR2 SQIVND (reference sequence). In DNA form, the CDR3 reads TGTGCCAGTAGTATTTCCCCCGAGAGTTATGGCTACACCTTC. Amino acid sequence: CASSISPESYGYTF. The full variable domain, rest sourced from reference TRBV19 and TRBJ1-2, is DGGITQSPKYLFRKEGQNVTLSCEQNLNHDAMYWYRQDPGQGLRLIYYSQIVNDFQKGDIAEGYSVSREKKESFPLTVTSAQKNPTAFYLCASSISPESYGYTFGSGTRLTVV.

Comments on this clone: The same CDR3 can be traced to other DNA sequences in this sample. V gene TRBV18 combines with J gene TRBJ2-5, with 9 bases lining up with TRBD2. Germline trimming cut 3 bases from V and 5 bases from J; bases unmatched to any gene: 1. Per germline, CDR1 KGHSH and CDR2 LQKENI. This CDR3 contains 13 residues. The CDR3 bases are TGTGCCAGCTCACCCACTAGCGGGGAGACCCAGTACTTC. It specifies CASSPTSGETQYF. Filled out from reference TRBV18 and TRBJ2-5, the complete variable domain reads NAGVMQNPRHLVRRRGQEARLRCSPMKGHSHVYWYRQLPEEGLKFMVYLQKENIIDESGMPKERFSAEFPKEGPSILRIQQVVRGDSAAYFCASSPTSGETQYFGPGTRLLVL.

The chain recombines TRBV19 with TRBJ1-2; TRBD1 matches 7 bases. Germline lookup yields CDR1 LNHDA and CDR2 SQIVND (reference sequence). Trimming at V came to 2 bases and at J to 7 bases, leaving 13 bases not matched to a gene. The CDR3 consists of 16 residues. In DNA, the CDR3 is TGTGCCAGTAGTATATCGGGGCCCCCGGGACAGAGTGGCTACACCTTC. This codes for CASSISGPPGQSGYTF.

The chain is built from TRBV9 and TRBJ2-1, with 11 bases that match TRBD2. CDR3 length: 17 amino acids. Trimming removed 2 bases from V and 7 bases from J; junction bases left unmatched: 11. Germline V gene lookup returns CDR1 SGDLS and CDR2 YYNGEE. Here the CDR3 reads CASSVTASGGTMNEQFF. The CDR3 DNA reads as TGTGCCAGCAGCGTGACGGCTAGCGGGGGGACCATGAATGAGCAGTTCTTC.

The chain employs TRBV6-8 and TRBJ1-2; D ambiguous. Germline V gene lookup returns CDR1 MNHGY and CDR2 SAAAGT. V was pared by 2 bases and J by 1 base, with 2 bases between. CDR3 length equals 12 residues. CDR3 coding DNA: TGTGCCAGCAGTTACCTTAACTATGGCTACACCTTC. Encoded protein: CASSYLNYGYTF.

The gene calls are TRBV2 and TRBJ2-1; 9 bases fit TRBD2. The V gene's germline CDR1 is SNHLY and CDR2 FYNNEI. The CDR3 contains 15 residues. Trimming at V came to 3 bases and at J to 4 bases, leaving 4 bases not matched to a gene. CDR3 sequence reads: CASSDTSGWYNEQFF. The DNA of the CDR3 is TGTGCCAGCAGTGATACTAGCGGGTGGTACAATGAGCAGTTCTTC.

The chain carries TRBV5-4 and TRBJ2-7; TRBD1 matches 9 bases. CDR3 length equals 13 residues. Germline loops: CDR1 SGHNT, CDR2 YYREEE (reference sequence). V shed 4 bases, J shed 5 bases, and the junction held 4 bases outside the gene matches. CDR3 nucleotides: TGTGCCAGCAGCCGGACAGGGGAGGACGAGCAGTACTTC. This gives the protein CASSRTGEDEQYF.

The count of this clone is one. The rearrangement links TRBV7-9 to TRBJ2-7; 11 bases match TRBD2. This CDR3 region has 16 residues. J lost 1 base, V lost 5 bases, and 7 bases had no gene match. Germline V gene data show CDR1 as SEHNR and CDR2 as FQNEAQ (reference sequence). This CDR3 reads CASSRKLAGDSYEQYF. The CDR3 nucleotides are TGTGCCAGCAGCCGGAAACTAGCGGGGGATTCCTACGAGCAGTACTTC. The whole variable domain, filled in from reference TRBV7-9 and TRBJ2-7, reads DTGVSQNPRHKITKRGQNVTFRCDPISEHNRLYWYRQTLGQGPEFLTYFQNEAQLEKSRLLSDRFSAERPKGSFSTLEIQRTEQGDSAMYLCASSRKLAGDSYEQYFGPGTRLTVT.

The chain carries TRBV6-5 and TRBJ2-5; 8 bases line up with TRBD2. Germline V gives CDR1 MNHEY, CDR2 SVGAGI. The CDR3 sequence is 15 residues long. The V and J ends lost 2 bases and 5 bases, in that order; junction bases with no gene match: 7. The CDR3 here is CASSYGAGGAETQYF. The CDR3 DNA reads as TGTGCCAGCAGTTACGGGGCGGGGGGCGCGGAGACCCAGTACTTC.

The gene calls are TRBV14 and TRBJ1-4; 9 bases line up with TRBD1. Trimming took 4 bases from V and 2 from J; bases not matched to a gene: 5. The CDR3 extends over 16 amino acids. The V gene's germline CDR1 is SGHDN and CDR2 FVKESK. DNA for the CDR3: TGTGCCAGCAGCCTTACAGGGGGCGCGACTAATGAAAAACTGTTTTTT. It yields the protein CASSLTGGATNEKLFF.

The chain employs TRBV7-9 and TRBJ1-5; 7 bases fit TRBD1. Trimming at V came to 6 bases and at J to 4 bases, leaving 9 bases not matched to a gene. CDR1 is SEHNR and CDR2 is FQNEAQ in the germline V gene (reference sequence). The CDR3 sequence is 15 residues long. The CDR3 DNA reads TGTGCCAGCAGTCACGAGACAGGGTCGAATCAGCCCCAGCATTTT. This translates into CASSHETGSNQPQHF.

This clone was picked up one time. The chain is built from TRBV6-5 and TRBJ2-5; TRBD2 matches 12 bases. The CDR3 is 16 amino acids. The germline CDR1 and CDR2 sequences are MNHEY and SVGAGI. The V gene end was trimmed by 3 bases and the J gene end by 5 bases; junction bases not matched to a gene: 7. The CDR3 DNA follows: TGTGCCAGCAGTTATTCACTAGCGGGGGGCCCGGAGACCCAGTACTTC. Its protein is CASSYSLAGGPETQYF.

This clone was observed a few times. The chain couples TRBV11-2 to TRBJ2-4, with 7 bases identical to TRBD2. The CDR3 has 13 amino acids. J gave up 12 bases and V 2 bases, and 7 bases lay outside the gene matches. Germline CDR1 is SGHAT and CDR2 is FQNNGV. The CDR3 sequence: CASSLNWRGNQYF. The CDR3 nucleotides are TGTGCCAGCAGCTTAAATTGGCGGGGGAATCAGTACTTC.

This clone is a singleton in its sample. V gene TRBV10-3 combines with J gene TRBJ1-6; TRBD1 agrees at 8 bases. The CDR3 loop spans 13 amino acids. From germline, CDR1 is ENHRY and CDR2 SYGVKD. V shed 9 bases, J shed 7 bases, and the junction held 5 bases outside the gene matches. CDR3 nucleotides: TGTGCCATAGGCAGACAGGGGAATTCACCCCTCCACTTT. Protein sequence: CAIGRQGNSPLHF.

This rearrangement joins TRBV5-5 to TRBJ1-5; 7 bases match TRBD1. Germline V gene sequence: CDR1 SGHKS, CDR2 YYEKEE (reference sequence). The junction had 9 bases not matched to a gene; V was cut back by 3 bases and J by 6 bases. The CDR3 has 15 residues. The DNA for the CDR3 is TGTGCCAGCAGCTACGGGACAGTCAAGGGTCAGCCCCAGCATTTT. This sequence encodes CASSYGTVKGQPQHF.

This clone was found once. The rearrangement uses TRBV4-2 and TRBJ2-1, with 12 nucleotides matching TRBD2. Per the germline V gene, CDR1 is LGHNA and CDR2 is YNFKEQ. The CDR3 is 17 residues long. V was pared by 4 bases and J by 2 bases, with 6 bases of the junction left unmatched. The CDR3 protein is CASSPRTSGAAYNEQFF. The CDR3 DNA sequence: TGTGCCAGCAGCCCCCGGACTAGCGGGGCGGCCTACAATGAGCAGTTCTTC.

The CDR3 region has the DNA TGTGCCAGCAGCCCTTTCAGCAATCAGCCCCAGCATTTT. Its protein product is CASSPFSNQPQHF. This chain links TRBV4-2 with TRBJ1-5; D is ambiguous. In germline, CDR1 is LGHNA, CDR2 YNFKEQ. The V gene lost 4 bases and the J gene lost 1 base, with 5 bases spanning the gap. The CDR3 runs 13 residues.

Worth noting for this clone: Its ends do not fully match the called genes, so a read error is possible. The V and J genes are TRBV7-7 and TRBJ2-2, with TRBD1 matching 9 bases. The length of the CDR3 is 15 residues. CDR1 and CDR2 (germline): SSHAT, FNYEAQ (reference sequence). The CDR3 region has the DNA TGTGCTAGCAGCTCCGGGACAGGGTCCGCCGGGGAGCTGTTTTTT. This translates into CASSSGTGSAGELFF.

J is TRBJ1-6 and V is TRBV25-1, with 10 bases aligning to TRBD1. J gave up 4 bases and V 1 base, and 7 bases lay outside the gene matches. This CDR3 contains 18 residues. CDR1 is MGHDK, CDR2 SYGVNS, per germline. DNA for the CDR3: TGTGCCAGCAGTGAATGGACAGGGGGTCTAGGATATAATTCACCCCTCCACTTT. Translation gives CASSEWTGGLGYNSPLHF.

This rearrangement joins TRBV6-5 to TRBJ2-1; TRBD1 matches at 8 bases. The CDR3 covers 13 residues. With 6 bases clipped from V and 6 bases from J, the junction kept 4 bases outside the gene matches. CDR1 and CDR2 from the germline V gene are MNHEY and SVGAGI. This CDR3 is CASRGTGSNEQFF. Written as DNA, the CDR3 is TGTGCCAGCAGAGGGACAGGAAGCAATGAGCAGTTCTTC.